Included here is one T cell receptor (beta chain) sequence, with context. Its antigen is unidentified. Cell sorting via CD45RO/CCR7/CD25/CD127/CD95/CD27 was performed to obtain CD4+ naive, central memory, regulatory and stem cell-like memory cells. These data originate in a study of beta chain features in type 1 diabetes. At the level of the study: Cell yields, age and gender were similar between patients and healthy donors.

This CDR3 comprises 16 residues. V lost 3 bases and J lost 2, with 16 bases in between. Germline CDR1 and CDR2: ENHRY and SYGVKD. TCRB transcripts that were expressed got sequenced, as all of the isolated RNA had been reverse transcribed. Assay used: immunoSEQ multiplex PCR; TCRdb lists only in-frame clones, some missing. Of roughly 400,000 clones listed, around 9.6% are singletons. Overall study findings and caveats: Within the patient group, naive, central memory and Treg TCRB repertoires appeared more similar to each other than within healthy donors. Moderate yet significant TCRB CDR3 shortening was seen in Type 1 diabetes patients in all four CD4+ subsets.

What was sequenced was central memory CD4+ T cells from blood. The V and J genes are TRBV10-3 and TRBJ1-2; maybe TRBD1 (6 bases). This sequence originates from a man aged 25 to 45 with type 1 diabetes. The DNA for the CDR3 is TGTGCCATCAGTGAAGGCCCAGGGGACGGGAACTATGGCTACACCTTC. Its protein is CAISEGPGDGNYGYTF.